The 25 T cell receptor beta chains below come from one sample, sequenced in a study of T cell responses to AZD1222 COVID-19 vaccine. Profiled with immunoSEQ multiplex PCR; TCRdb holds only in-frame clones, not every one. The table shows more than 95,000 clones, with over 80% occurring only once. Sample: peripheral blood, taken on day 0 of AZD1222 vaccination. Source of these receptors: an adult in good health.

The gene calls are TRBV6-6 and TRBJ1-2; D remains unclear. From germline, CDR1 is MNHNY and CDR2 SVGAGI (reference sequence). This CDR3 comprises 11 residues. Trimming shortened V by 7 bases and J by 4 bases, and 7 bases separated the two germline ends. CDR3 sequence: CASKQAYGYTF. Here the CDR3 DNA reads TGTGCCAGCAAACAAGCCTATGGCTACACCTTC.

This chain connects TRBV7-9 to TRBJ1-1; D ambiguous. V was cut by 2 bases and J by 4 bases, with 8 bases left in between. The CDR3 consists of 13 residues. From germline, CDR1 is SEHNR and CDR2 FQNEAQ (reference sequence). The CDR3 protein is CASSLQSLTEAFF. In DNA, the CDR3 is TGTGCCAGCAGCTTACAGAGTCTCACTGAAGCTTTCTTT.

V is TRBV28 and J is TRBJ2-5; D is possibly TRBD1 or TRBD2 (5 bases each). CDR1 MDHEN and CDR2 SYDVKM come from the germline V gene. There are 15 residues in the CDR3. V was shortened by 2 bases and J by 3 bases, with 13 bases between the two germline ends. The CDR3 loop reads CASSLRGEVEETQYF. CDR3 nucleotide sequence: TGTGCCAGCAGTTTACGAGGGGAAGTCGAAGAGACCCAGTACTTC.

This clone was detected once. The chain uses TRBV10-3 and TRBJ1-3; D not certain. V was trimmed by 2 bases and J by 9 bases, leaving 11 bases between them. Per the germline V gene, CDR1 is ENHRY and CDR2 is SYGVKD. CDR3 length: 13 residues. The CDR3 nucleotides read TGTGCCATCAGTGAGCAAGAGAGGAGCACCATATATTTT. Amino acids: CAISEQERSTIYF.

The CDR3 region is CASTKDSPYGYTF. The CDR3 nucleotides read TGTGCCAGTACTAAGGACAGTCCCTATGGCTACACCTTC. The V gene is TRBV19, the J gene TRBJ1-2; D might be TRBD1 (6 bases). This CDR3 is built from 13 residues. With 7 bases removed from V and 4 bases from J, the gap between germline ends came to 13 bases. The V gene's germline CDR1 is LNHDA and CDR2 SQIVND (reference sequence).

The chain is built from TRBV19 and TRBJ2-1; D is possibly TRBD1 (6 bases). The CDR3 is 15 amino acids. CDR1 is LNHDA and CDR2 is SQIVND in the germline V gene (reference sequence). Trimming pared 7 bases from V and 8 bases from J, leaving 21 bases between. The CDR3 is CASKISSGQYHEQFF. CDR3 nucleotides: TGTGCCAGTAAGATAAGTTCTGGACAGTACCATGAGCAGTTCTTC.

The chain couples TRBV2 to TRBJ1-2; 10 positions match TRBD1. The trim removed 4 bases at V and 4 bases at J, leaving 6 bases unmatched. Germline loops: CDR1 SNHLY, CDR2 FYNNEI. The CDR3 runs 15 residues. This CDR3 reads CASSALRQGAYGYTF. CDR3 bases: TGTGCCAGCAGTGCGCTGCGACAGGGGGCCTATGGCTACACCTTC.

The chain carries TRBV5-8 and TRBJ2-7; D is undetermined. The germline gives CDR1 SGHTS, CDR2 YDEGEE. V was pared by 2 bases and J by 2 bases, with 11 bases between. The CDR3 has 14 amino acids. CDR3 nucleotides: TGTGCCAGCAGCTTACCAAAAGTCCCCTACGAGCAGTACTTC. Translating gives CASSLPKVPYEQYF.

V and J are TRBV18 and TRBJ2-2, with 8 bases that match TRBD2. With 3 bases clipped from V and 1 base from J, the junction kept 4 bases outside the gene matches. CDR3 length equals 16 residues. CDR1 KGHSH and CDR2 LQKENI come from the germline V gene. CDR3 in DNA: TGTGCCAGCTCACCCCCGGGACTAGTGAACACCGGGGAGCTGTTTTTT. Translation gives CASSPPGLVNTGELFF.

This clone appeared a single time. This sequence joins TRBV5-1 and TRBJ2-7, with D perhaps matching TRBD1 or TRBD2 (5 bases each). The CDR3 spans 15 residues. The germline V and J ends were trimmed by 4 bases and 3 bases, with 17 bases remaining between them. The germline V gene encodes CDR1 SGHRS and CDR2 YFSETQ. CDR3 DNA: TGCGCCAGCAGCCCCCGAGGGGAACTTTACTACGAGCAGTACTTC. Its translation is CASSPRGELYYEQYF.

The V and J genes are TRBV5-5 and TRBJ1-2; unclear D gene. V lost 1 base to trimming and J lost 2 bases, with 6 bases between them. The CDR3 contains 13 residues. The germline CDR1 and CDR2 sequences are SGHKS and YYEKEE (reference sequence). CDR3 sequence: CASSLNQNYGYTF. CDR3 nucleotides: TGTGCCAGCAGCTTGAACCAGAACTATGGCTACACCTTC. The whole variable domain, filled in from reference TRBV5-5 and TRBJ1-2, reads DAGVTQSPTHLIKTRGQQVTLRCSPISGHKSVSWYQQVLGQGPQFIFQYYEKEERGRGNFPDRFSARQFPNYSSELNVNALLLGDSALYLCASSLNQNYGYTFGSGTRLTVV.

The CDR3 bases are TGTGCCAGCAGTCCAGGGGACAGGGGGCCTGAAGCTTTCTTT. Translating it yields CASSPGDRGPEAFF. The chain recombines TRBV27 with TRBJ1-1; the match to TRBD1 covers 12 bases. After removal of 5 bases from V and 6 bases from J, the junction contained 4 bases not matched to a gene. The CDR3 runs 14 residues. CDR1 and CDR2 from the germline V gene are MNHEY and SMNVEV (reference sequence).

The chain combines TRBV19 with TRBJ1-1, with TRBD1 matching 8 bases. The CDR3 is 13 residues long. The V and J ends lost 2 bases and 4 bases, in that order; junction bases with no gene match: 0. The V gene's germline CDR1 is LNHDA and CDR2 SQIVND (reference sequence). This chain's CDR3 is CASSIQGATEAFF. CDR3 DNA sequence: TGTGCCAGTAGTATACAGGGGGCCACTGAAGCTTTCTTT.

The chain combines TRBV28 with TRBJ1-2, with D possibly TRBD1 on 6 matching bases. V lost 11 bases and J lost 1, with 11 bases in between. The length of the CDR3 is 12 residues. CDR1 MDHEN and CDR2 SYDVKM come from the germline V gene. CDR3: CAGGQFNYGYTF. In nucleotides, the CDR3 is TGTGCCGGCGGACAGTTTAACTATGGCTACACCTTC.

This chain joins TRBV2 and TRBJ1-2, with 11 bases fitting TRBD1. The CDR3 sequence is 13 residues long. From germline, CDR1 is SNHLY and CDR2 FYNNEI. V shed 6 bases and J 7 bases; nucleotides not matched to a gene: 4. The CDR3 reads CASRDRGRFGYTF. DNA of the CDR3: TGTGCCAGCAGGGACAGGGGGCGTTTTGGCTACACCTTC.

The gene calls are TRBV6-5 and TRBJ1-2; D is perhaps TRBD1 (6 bases). Trimming cost V 6 bases and J 5 bases, with 19 bases left between them. Germline lookup yields CDR1 MNHEY and CDR2 SVGAGI. The CDR3 consists of 15 residues. CDR3 sequence reads: CASSKQGGSVYGYTF. The CDR3 coding sequence is TGTGCCAGCAGCAAACAAGGGGGGTCGGTTTATGGCTACACCTTC.

The chain carries TRBV9 and TRBJ1-2, with 8 bases lining up with TRBD1. Germline V gene data show CDR1 as SGDLS and CDR2 as YYNGEE. V lost 0 bases to trimming and J lost 1 base; unmatched junction nucleotides: 5. This CDR3 has 16 residues. Written as DNA, the CDR3 is TGTGCCAGCAGCGTAGGGACAGGGTCTTATAACTATGGCTACACCTTC. Amino acid sequence: CASSVGTGSYNYGYTF.

This clone was recorded once. The chain is built from TRBV18 and TRBJ2-7; D is perhaps TRBD1 (6 bases). The length of the CDR3 is 18 residues. V shed 1 base and J shed 0 bases, with 19 bases lying between them. Germline values: CDR1 KGHSH, CDR2 LQKENI. The CDR3 sequence is CASSPRYHEGVSSYEQYF. CDR3 nucleotide sequence: TGTGCCAGCTCACCACGCTACCACGAGGGGGTTAGCTCCTACGAGCAGTACTTC. The entire variable domain, with the rest obtained from reference TRBV18 and TRBJ2-7, is as follows: NAGVMQNPRHLVRRRGQEARLRCSPMKGHSHVYWYRQLPEEGLKFMVYLQKENIIDESGMPKERFSAEFPKEGPSILRIQQVVRGDSAAYFCASSPRYHEGVSSYEQYFGPGTRLTVT.

The genes are TRBV14 and TRBJ2-7, with TRBD2 identical over 8 bases. The CDR3 spans 16 residues. Trimming cost V 4 bases and J 4 bases; bases outside gene matches: 12. Germline loops: CDR1 SGHDN, CDR2 FVKESK. This CDR3 is CASSRGTRRGAYEQYF. The DNA of the CDR3 is TGTGCCAGCAGCCGCGGGACTAGGAGGGGGGCATACGAGCAGTACTTC.

The chain uses TRBV2 and TRBJ2-5, with D possibly matching TRBD2 (5 bases). V was pared by 6 bases and J by 5 bases, with 10 bases between. The CDR3 runs to 12 residues. CDR1 is SNHLY and CDR2 is FYNNEI in the germline V gene. Here the CDR3 reads CASSGSGETQYF. DNA for the CDR3: TGTGCCAGCAGCGGTTCGGGGGAGACCCAGTACTTC.

The chain recombines TRBV29-1 with TRBJ2-4; the match to TRBD2 covers 14 bases. Germline V gene data show CDR1 as SQVTM and CDR2 as ANQGSEA. V lost 0 bases, J lost 7 bases, and 5 bases stayed unmatched. The CDR3 runs 16 residues. CDR3 protein: CSVEDPTSGRVNIQYF. The CDR3 DNA reads TGCAGCGTTGAAGATCCGACTAGCGGGAGGGTGAACATTCAGTACTTC. Variable domain in full (rest from reference TRBV29-1 and TRBJ2-4): SAVISQKPSRDICQRGTSLTIQCQVDSQVTMMFWYRQQPGQSLTLIATANQGSEATYESGFVIDKFPISRPNLTFSTLTVSNMSPEDSSIYLCSVEDPTSGRVNIQYFGAGTRLSVL.

The chain combines TRBV9 with TRBJ2-7; 7 nucleotides match TRBD2. CDR1 is SGDLS, CDR2 YYNGEE, per germline. The trim removed 3 bases at V and 6 bases at J, leaving 6 bases unmatched. This CDR3 is built from 13 residues. The CDR3 coding sequence is TGTGCCAGCAGCGCCTCCCCTAGCGGCGAGCAGTACTTC. It is translated as CASSASPSGEQYF.

This chain links TRBV4-2 with TRBJ1-4; D not resolved. This CDR3 contains 14 residues. Germline V gene lookup returns CDR1 LGHNA and CDR2 YNFKEQ. V gave up 1 base and J gave up 4 bases, with 7 bases separating them. The CDR3 loop reads CASSQGGGNEKLFF. The DNA for the CDR3 is TGTGCCAGCAGCCAAGGGGGTGGTAATGAAAAACTGTTTTTT.

This clone was observed once. V is TRBV19 and J is TRBJ2-1; no firm D call. V lost 5 bases, J lost 0 bases, and 11 bases lay in between. The CDR3 runs 15 residues. Per the germline V gene, CDR1 is LNHDA and CDR2 is SQIVND (reference sequence). CDR3 region: CASSPYRSSYNEQFF. The CDR3 coding sequence is TGTGCCAGTAGTCCCTACCGGAGCTCCTACAATGAGCAGTTCTTC.

The chain joins TRBV5-1 to TRBJ2-2; D call uncertain. The CDR3 totals 13 residues. V dropped 2 bases and J dropped 4 bases, with 6 bases sitting between them. Germline values: CDR1 SGHRS, CDR2 YFSETQ. The CDR3 here is CASSLVPTGELFF. The CDR3 bases are TGCGCCAGCAGCTTAGTCCCCACCGGGGAGCTGTTTTTT.